This note documents a single T cell receptor beta chain sequence. Its antigen remains unidentified. The data are from a study of tumor and adjacent non-tumor tissue in lung cancer. Study findings and constraints: In normal lung, the top 100 clones were significantly more dominant than in tumor.

A modified ARM-PCR protocol with three rounds of nested PCR amplified TCRbeta. TCRdb recomputed calls from the multiplex PCR reads with MiXCR, one row per CDR3 protein. Of tens of thousands of distinct CDR3 sequences listed, about 61% are singletons. This sample's RNA came from whole unsorted tissue. This non-tumor lung sample came from over 3 cm beyond the tumor edge. V lost 3 bases to trimming and J lost 1 base, with 6 bases between them. CDR3 length: 13 residues. Sequencing input: distant non-tumor lung tissue. The chain joins TRBV12-3 or TRBV12-4 to TRBJ1-1; D ambiguous. This receptor was obtained from a man between 65 and 85 years old with non-small cell lung cancer. CDR3 sequence reads: CASSFCRNTEAFF. The CDR3 DNA follows: TGTGCCAGCAGTTTCTGTAGGAACACTGAAGCTTTCTTT.